The next 27 T cell receptor beta chains were all read from a single sample in a study of long-term antiretroviral therapy in people with HIV. The assay, immunoSEQ v3.0, was run at survey level. This table comes from immunoSEQ multiplex PCR, and its TCRdb copy is limited to in-frame clones, with some not included. The repertoire holds about 19,000 clones, about 91% seen once, with 4.1% in the top ten. The sequences come from unsorted PBMCs, collected 2.1 years after starting antiretroviral therapy. Every receptor here comes from a man between 18 and 29 years old with HIV.

The chain employs TRBV12-5 and TRBJ1-2, with D possibly TRBD1 on 5 matching bases. The ends were cut back, 7 bases at V and 0 bases at J, with 18 bases in the middle. The CDR3 runs 16 residues. Looked up from germline, CDR1 is LGHNT and CDR2 is FRNRAP. The CDR3 loop is CASVSWGGAANYGYTF. The CDR3 DNA is TGTGCTAGTGTCTCTTGGGGAGGGGCAGCTAACTATGGCTACACCTTC.

The chain recombines TRBV4-3 with TRBJ2-1; TRBD2 agrees at 10 bases. The CDR3 has 15 residues. J lost 8 bases, V lost 0 bases, and 4 bases had no gene match. Germline assignment: CDR1 LGHNA and CDR2 YSLEER. The CDR3 reads CASSQDVTSGYEQFF. CDR3 sequence (DNA): TGCGCCAGCAGCCAAGATGTGACTAGCGGGTATGAGCAGTTCTTC.

This chain links TRBV4-1 with TRBJ2-7; 7 nucleotides align to TRBD1. The CDR3 totals 16 residues. Looked up from germline, CDR1 is MGHRA and CDR2 is YSYEKL. With V trimmed by 1 base and J by 3 bases, 9 bases remained unmatched. The CDR3 is CASSQGTARDSYEQYF. In DNA form, the CDR3 reads TGCGCCAGCAGCCAAGGAACCGCCCGGGACAGCTACGAGCAGTACTTC.

V usage is TRBV16 and J usage is TRBJ1-4; D unresolved. Looked up from germline, CDR1 is KGHSY and CDR2 is FQNENV. V lost 4 bases, J lost 8 bases, and 14 bases lay in between. This CDR3 is 14 amino acids long. This chain's CDR3 is CASSLGPRREKLFF. In DNA form, the CDR3 reads TGTGCCAGCAGCCTCGGACCTCGACGGGAAAAACTGTTTTTT.

The chain recombines TRBV18 with TRBJ1-3, with no clear D. V gave up 2 bases and J gave up 2 bases, with 10 bases separating them. The CDR3 extends over 15 amino acids. Germline V gene sequence: CDR1 KGHSH, CDR2 LQKENI. The CDR3, as DNA: TGTGCCAGCTCACCATCGGGGAGGGCTGGAAACACCATATATTTT. It specifies CASSPSGRAGNTIYF. Together with reference TRBV18 and TRBJ1-3, the CDR3 gives the full variable domain: NAGVMQNPRHLVRRRGQEARLRCSPMKGHSHVYWYRQLPEEGLKFMVYLQKENIIDESGMPKERFSAEFPKEGPSILRIQQVVRGDSAAYFCASSPSGRAGNTIYFGEGSWLTVV.

V usage is TRBV7-9 and J usage is TRBJ2-1, with 10 bases matching TRBD1. The junction had 10 bases not matched to a gene; V was cut back by 5 bases and J by 15 bases. Germline V gene data show CDR1 as SEHNR and CDR2 as FQNEAQ (reference sequence). The CDR3 has 13 residues. Here the CDR3 reads CASSHPGQGVPFF. CDR3 DNA: TGTGCCAGCAGCCACCCCGGACAGGGGGTTCCGTTCTTC. Full variable domain (rest looked up from reference TRBV7-9 and TRBJ2-1): DTGVSQNPRHKITKRGQNVTFRCDPISEHNRLYWYRQTLGQGPEFLTYFQNEAQLEKSRLLSDRFSAERPKGSFSTLEIQRTEQGDSAMYLCASSHPGQGVPFFGPGTRLTVL.

The V call is TRBV4-2, the J call TRBJ1-5, with D unresolved. Germline CDR1 reads LGHNA; CDR2 reads YNFKEQ. The ends were cut back, 2 bases at V and 7 bases at J, with 9 bases in the middle. The CDR3 is 13 amino acids. CDR3 sequence: CASSQFLAQPQHF. The DNA of the CDR3 is TGTGCCAGCAGCCAATTTCTGGCCCAGCCCCAGCATTTT.

V gene TRBV2 combines with J gene TRBJ1-5; tentatively, D is TRBD1 (5 bases). V gave up 6 bases and J gave up 4 bases, with 10 bases separating them. Germline CDR1 reads SNHLY; CDR2 reads FYNNEI. The CDR3 totals 13 residues. The CDR3 DNA follows: TGTGCCAGCAGCCGCGACAGAAATCAGCCCCAGCATTTT. Its protein is CASSRDRNQPQHF.

The J gene is TRBJ2-5, the V gene TRBV10-3; D tentatively fits TRBD1 or TRBD2 (5 bases each). The CDR3 runs 11 residues. V lost 6 bases and J 7 bases, leaving 9 bases between the germline ends. The germline V gene encodes CDR1 ENHRY and CDR2 SYGVKD. CDR3 in amino acids: CAIRGDGTQYF. The CDR3 nucleotides read TGTGCCATCAGGGGGGATGGGACCCAGTACTTC.

The chain is built from TRBV11-3 and TRBJ2-3, with D hard to call. V lost 2 bases, J lost 4 bases, and 7 bases lay in between. The length of the CDR3 is 13 residues. Germline V CDR1 and CDR2: SGHNT, YENEEA. For the CDR3, the DNA is TGTGCCAGCAGCTTATACCCGGCAGATACGCAGTATTTT. It codes for CASSLYPADTQYF.

The chain is built from TRBV7-6 and TRBJ1-3, with D uncertain. Trimming left V 4 bases short and J 0 bases short, with 13 bases between. This CDR3 has 16 residues. CDR1 is SGHVS, CDR2 FNYEAQ, per germline. In nucleotides, the CDR3 is TGTGCCAGCAGCTCATTGACCCTCCCCTCTGGAAACACCATATATTTT. Its protein is CASSSLTLPSGNTIYF.

This clone has a single count. The chain combines TRBV29-1 with TRBJ2-2; perhaps TRBD2 as D (6 bases). The CDR3 is 16 residues long. Per germline, CDR1 SQVTM and CDR2 ANQGSEA. The V gene lost 0 bases and the J gene lost 9 bases, with 20 bases spanning the gap. CDR3 nucleotide sequence: TGCAGCGTTGAAGATCCCCGGAGGGCGGGATCCCGGGAGCTGTTTTTT. This sequence encodes CSVEDPRRAGSRELFF.

V and J are TRBV27 and TRBJ1-1; weak D call: TRBD1 (6 bases). From germline, CDR1 is MNHEY and CDR2 SMNVEV (reference sequence). The CDR3 totals 13 residues. Trimming took off 6 bases at V and 9 bases at J, with 17 bases between the two ends. The CDR3 nucleotides read TGTGCCAGCAGCAATAACAGGGCTACTCAAGCTTTCTTT. Its translation: CASSNNRATQAFF.

The chain is built from TRBV5-1 and TRBJ2-3, with D uncertain. Germline V gene lookup returns CDR1 SGHRS and CDR2 YFSETQ. Between the trimmed V and J ends, which lost 0 bases and 2 bases, there was a span of 7 bases. The CDR3 extends over 14 amino acids. The CDR3 nucleotides read TGCGCCAGCAGCTTGGTTGATTTCACAGATACGCAGTATTTT. It encodes CASSLVDFTDTQYF.

Only a few counts were recorded for this clone. The chain has TRBV11-2 and TRBJ1-3; D ambiguous. Trimming shortened V by 5 bases and J by 2 bases, and 16 bases separated the two germline ends. CDR1 and CDR2 from the germline V gene are SGHAT and FQNNGV. The CDR3 extends over 16 amino acids. The CDR3 coding sequence is TGTGCCAGCAGCCTCACACCCACCGGGGCTGGAAACACCATATATTTT. It translates to CASSLTPTGAGNTIYF.

The J gene is TRBJ2-7, the V gene TRBV5-5, with TRBD1 matching 7 bases. Losses at the gene ends were 4 bases for V and 5 bases for J; bases not matched to a gene: 15. The germline V gene has CDR1 SGHKS and CDR2 YYEKEE (reference sequence). CDR3 length: 16 amino acids. CDR3 DNA sequence: TGTGCCAGCAGCCAGGGCCTACAGGGGCGTCTCAACGAGCAGTACTTC. It is translated as CASSQGLQGRLNEQYF.

The V and J genes are TRBV28 and TRBJ1-2; D call uncertain. This CDR3 is 13 amino acids long. CDR1 MDHEN and CDR2 SYDVKM come from the germline V gene. V shed 9 bases and J shed 5 bases, with 16 bases lying between them. This CDR3 is CASYPPRGYGYTF. CDR3 in DNA: TGTGCCAGTTACCCTCCCCGGGGTTATGGCTACACCTTC.

The chain employs TRBV27 and TRBJ2-3, with 7 bases lining up with TRBD1. Trimming removed 8 bases from V and 1 base from J; junction bases left unmatched: 6. The CDR3 is 14 residues long. Germline lookup yields CDR1 MNHEY and CDR2 SMNVEV (reference sequence). The CDR3 coding sequence is TGTGCCAGCTGCAGACAGGGCGGCACAGATACGCAGTATTTT. The encoded protein is CASCRQGGTDTQYF.

The chain combines TRBV9 with TRBJ1-2; 10 bases agree with TRBD1. CDR1 and CDR2 from the germline V gene are SGDLS and YYNGEE. This CDR3 is 14 amino acids long. The J segment lost 6 bases and the V segment lost 3 bases, leaving 5 bases of the junction unmatched. The CDR3 nucleotides are TGTGCCAGCAGCGACCGGGACAGGGGAAATGGCTACACCTTC. As protein: CASSDRDRGNGYTF.

V is TRBV18 and J is TRBJ2-1; 9 nucleotides align to TRBD1. The V and J ends lost 1 base and 7 bases, in that order; junction bases with no gene match: 8. CDR3 length: 16 amino acids. The germline gives CDR1 KGHSH, CDR2 LQKENI. The CDR3 is CASSPRDRGSVNEQFF. CDR3 sequence (DNA): TGTGCCAGCTCACCACGTGACAGGGGGTCTGTAAATGAGCAGTTCTTC.

The CDR3 DNA sequence: TGTGCCAGCAGTTACTCAGGGGGAGAAGAGCAGTTCTTC. Protein sequence: CASSYSGGEEQFF. The genes are TRBV6-6 and TRBJ2-1, with D possibly matching TRBD1 (6 bases). Germline CDR1 is MNHNY and CDR2 is SVGAGI (reference sequence). Trimming took 0 bases from V and 10 from J, leaving 10 bases between them. This CDR3 is built from 13 residues.

Here the CDR3 DNA reads TGTGCCAGTAGTACCCCGGGACAGGGAGACTATGGCTACACCTTC. Translation gives CASSTPGQGDYGYTF. The chain employs TRBV19 and TRBJ1-2; 9 nucleotides line up with TRBD1. The CDR3 length is 15 residues. Per germline, CDR1 LNHDA and CDR2 SQIVND (reference sequence). V gave up 4 bases and J gave up 3 bases; unmatched junction bases: 6.

The rearrangement joins TRBV7-9 to TRBJ2-1; TRBD2 matches 10 bases. Trimming at V came to 5 bases and at J to 4 bases, leaving 5 bases not matched to a gene. CDR1 and CDR2 (germline): SEHNR, FQNEAQ (reference sequence). This CDR3 has 15 residues. The CDR3 loop reads CASSPISGGYNEQFF. CDR3 coding DNA: TGTGCCAGCAGCCCGATTAGCGGGGGGTACAATGAGCAGTTCTTC.

There are a few counts of this clone. The V call is TRBV5-6, the J call TRBJ1-6; D gene uncertain. Germline V CDR1 and CDR2: SGHDT, YYEEEE. The V end was cut by 3 bases, the J end by 6 bases, with 16 bases between. This CDR3 has 16 amino acids. Here the CDR3 reads CASSWIDGGSNSPLHF. CDR3 DNA sequence: TGTGCCAGCAGCTGGATAGACGGTGGATCTAATTCACCCCTCCACTTT.

The genes are TRBV4-3 and TRBJ2-7, with 9 positions matching TRBD1. Germline V lookup: CDR1 LGHNA, CDR2 YSLEER. The V gene end was trimmed by 0 bases and the J gene end by 7 bases; junction bases not matched to a gene: 7. The length of the CDR3 is 15 residues. CDR3 protein: CASSQDHRGPREQYF. In DNA, the CDR3 is TGCGCCAGCAGCCAAGACCACAGGGGGCCCCGAGAGCAGTACTTC.

The chain has TRBV6-1 and TRBJ1-4; D perhaps matches TRBD1 (5 bases). Per germline, CDR1 MNHNS and CDR2 SASEGT. The CDR3 covers 15 residues. With 1 base removed from V and 4 bases from J, the gap between germline ends came to 10 bases. Written as DNA, the CDR3 is TGTGCCAGCAGTGAAGGGCGGGGCCGTAATGAAAAACTGTTTTTT. Its protein product is CASSEGRGRNEKLFF.

This clone has only one observation. The chain is built from TRBV10-3 and TRBJ2-6; D gene uncertain. The CDR3 loop spans 15 amino acids. The germline V gene encodes CDR1 ENHRY and CDR2 SYGVKD. The V end was cut by 0 bases, the J end by 3 bases, with 6 bases between. The chain's CDR3 is CAISESYNGANVLTF. The DNA for the CDR3 is TGTGCCATCAGTGAGTCATATAATGGGGCCAACGTCCTGACTTTC.